Below, 19 T cell receptor beta chains from the same sample are listed, as sequenced in a study of cytomegalovirus exposure and HLA in healthy donors. It was with 60 Vbeta and 13 Jbeta primers that the PCR ran. Clones were read by immunoSEQ multiplex PCR, and TCRdb kept only the in-frame ones, dropping some. The repertoire consists of hundreds of thousands of clones, with about three quarters occurring once and the leading ten covering about 2.5%. Sequencing was performed on PBMCs. These receptors were obtained from an older woman in good health and CMV-seropositive.

This clone showed up just a few times. The chain has TRBV30 and TRBJ1-4, with D perhaps TRBD1 (5 bases). This CDR3 contains 11 residues. Trimming cost V 5 bases and J 5 bases, with 6 bases left between them. Germline CDR1 and CDR2: GTSNPN and SVGIG (reference sequence). In nucleotides, the CDR3 is TGTGCCTGGGACAGAAATGAAAAACTGTTTTTT. It specifies CAWDRNEKLFF.

This chain links TRBV28 with TRBJ1-5; 11 nucleotides match TRBD1. CDR1 is MDHEN, CDR2 SYDVKM, per germline. V lost 5 bases, J lost 6 bases, and 6 bases stayed unmatched. This CDR3 has 15 residues. The chain's CDR3 is CASSPGTGGFQPQHF. DNA of the CDR3: TGTGCCAGCAGTCCCGGGACAGGGGGGTTTCAGCCCCAGCATTTT. Complete variable domain (other parts from reference TRBV28 and TRBJ1-5): DVKVTQSSRYLVKRTGEKVFLECVQDMDHENMFWYRQDPGLGLRLIYFSYDVKMKEKGDIPEGYSVSREKKERFSLILESASTNQTSMYLCASSPGTGGFQPQHFGDGTRLSIL.

This rearrangement joins TRBV28 to TRBJ1-5; D gene ambiguous. V shed 2 bases and J shed 4 bases, with 6 bases lying between them. CDR1 and CDR2 (germline): MDHEN, SYDVKM. The CDR3 has 13 amino acids. The CDR3 loop is CASSLVQNQPQHF. For the CDR3, the DNA is TGTGCCAGCAGTTTAGTGCAGAATCAGCCCCAGCATTTT.

With regard to this clone: The junction departs from the called germline gene at one end, perhaps through a read error. The sample contains more than one DNA sequence encoding this CDR3. The J gene is TRBJ1-2, the V gene TRBV6-1; the D gene is possibly TRBD1 (5 bases). There are 12 residues in the CDR3. CDR1 and CDR2 from the germline V gene are MNHNS and SASEGT. The DNA of the CDR3 is TGTGCCAGCAGGTCACAGGACTACGGCTACACCTTC. Protein product: CASRSQDYGYTF.

This rearrangement joins TRBV6-1 to TRBJ1-4; the D gene is possibly TRBD1 (5 bases). CDR1 is MNHNS, CDR2 SASEGT, per germline. The CDR3 runs 15 residues. V was trimmed by 2 bases and J by 3 bases, leaving 10 bases between them. DNA for the CDR3: TGTGCCAGCAGTGAAAGGTGGGGCCCTAATGAAAAACTGTTTTTT. Its translation is CASSERWGPNEKLFF.

J is TRBJ1-2 and V is TRBV6-5; D is perhaps TRBD1 (6 bases). The CDR3 length is 14 residues. Trimming stripped 4 bases from V and 4 bases from J, with 13 bases between. Germline V gene lookup returns CDR1 MNHEY and CDR2 SVGAGI. The DNA for the CDR3 is TGTGCCAGCAGTTCACTCAGGGGTTCCTATGGCTACACCTTC. Its translation is CASSSLRGSYGYTF.

This rearrangement joins TRBV5-1 to TRBJ2-1; the match to TRBD2 covers 10 bases. Germline lookup yields CDR1 SGHRS and CDR2 YFSETQ. The CDR3 length is 17 residues. Unmatched junction bases numbered 18, after V lost 9 bases and J lost 6 bases. Written as DNA, the CDR3 is TGCGCCACCATGGGTCAGCGGGAGGGGTCCTACCGCAATGAGCAGTTCTTC. Protein: CATMGQREGSYRNEQFF. Together with reference TRBV5-1 and TRBJ2-1, the CDR3 gives the full variable domain: KAGVTQTPRYLIKTRGQQVTLSCSPISGHRSVSWYQQTPGQGLQFLFEYFSETQRNKGNFPGRFSGRQFSNSRSEMNVSTLELGDSALYLCATMGQREGSYRNEQFFGPGTRLTVL.

The rearrangement uses TRBV2 and TRBJ2-4; D possibly corresponds to TRBD1 (6 bases). CDR3 length: 15 amino acids. The germline V gene has CDR1 SNHLY and CDR2 FYNNEI. Trimming left V 6 bases short and J 3 bases short, with 15 bases between. The CDR3 loop reads CASRTTGTFKNIQYF. The CDR3 DNA reads as TGTGCCAGCAGAACAACAGGGACCTTCAAAAACATTCAGTACTTC.

This chain links TRBV28 with TRBJ1-2; possibly TRBD1 for D (6 bases). The CDR3 consists of 13 residues. Per the germline V gene, CDR1 is MDHEN and CDR2 is SYDVKM. V gave up 6 bases and J gave up 7 bases, with 15 bases separating them. The DNA for the CDR3 is TGTGCCAGCAGCACACAGGGTCGGCGTGGCTACACCTTC. Its translation: CASSTQGRRGYTF.

V is TRBV28 and J is TRBJ2-7, with TRBD1 matching 7 bases. Germline V gene data show CDR1 as MDHEN and CDR2 as SYDVKM. The ends lost 6 bases at V and 2 bases at J; junction bases unmatched: 7. The CDR3 has 14 amino acids. This CDR3 is CASRAGGTPYEQYF. In nucleotides, the CDR3 is TGTGCCAGCAGAGCAGGGGGAACTCCCTACGAGCAGTACTTC.

The gene calls are TRBV5-1 and TRBJ1-1, with D possibly being TRBD1 (5 bases). This CDR3 spans 14 amino acids. Trimming took off 4 bases at V and 3 bases at J, with 13 bases between the two ends. Germline V CDR1 and CDR2: SGHRS, YFSETQ. CDR3 in amino acids: CASSQTTGHTEAFF. The DNA of the CDR3 is TGCGCCAGCAGCCAAACTACAGGCCACACTGAAGCTTTCTTT.

This rearrangement joins TRBV10-3 to TRBJ1-4; 9 nucleotides agree with TRBD1. CDR3 size: 13 residues. The trim removed 4 bases at V and 7 bases at J, leaving 1 base unmatched. Germline CDR1 ENHRY, CDR2 SYGVKD. CDR3 region: CAISAGQGEKLFF. The CDR3 nucleotides read TGTGCCATCAGTGCGGGACAGGGTGAAAAACTGTTTTTT.

The chain combines TRBV19 with TRBJ1-5; tentatively, D is TRBD1 (5 bases). Germline V gene sequence: CDR1 LNHDA, CDR2 SQIVND (reference sequence). Trimming took off 3 bases at V and 7 bases at J, with 10 bases between the two ends. This CDR3 is built from 13 residues. This CDR3 is CASSMTDWQPQHF. CDR3 nucleotides: TGTGCCAGTAGTATGACAGACTGGCAGCCCCAGCATTTT.

The V gene is TRBV6-1, the J gene TRBJ1-1; D unresolved. The length of the CDR3 is 13 residues. V was trimmed by 8 bases and J by 4 bases, leaving 14 bases between them. Germline V gives CDR1 MNHNS, CDR2 SASEGT. The CDR3 coding sequence is TGTGCCAGCGGCGGTACCCTGAGCACTGAAGCTTTCTTT. Its translation: CASGGTLSTEAFF.

The gene calls are TRBV7-8 and TRBJ1-4; D gene uncertain. From germline, CDR1 is SGHVS and CDR2 FQNEAQ. Trimming removed 0 bases from V and 8 bases from J, with 10 bases in between. CDR3 length: 14 amino acids. The CDR3 region has the DNA TGTGCCAGCAGCTTAGCAGGCGGGTACGAAAAACTGTTTTTT. Its protein is CASSLAGGYEKLFF. The full variable domain, completed using reference TRBV7-8 and TRBJ1-4, is GAGVSQSPRYKVAKRGQDVALRCDPISGHVSLFWYQQALGQGPEFLTYFQNEAQLDKSGLPSDRFFAERPEGSVSTLKIQRTQQEDSAVYLCASSLAGGYEKLFFGSGTQLSVL.

The chain has TRBV7-2 and TRBJ1-1; D not resolved. V gave up 2 bases and J gave up 0 bases, with 10 bases separating them. The CDR3 consists of 15 residues. Germline CDR1 SGHTA, CDR2 FQGNSA. The CDR3 DNA sequence: TGTGCCAGCAGCTTAAAAGTCAGTTTGAACACTGAAGCTTTCTTT. Translation: CASSLKVSLNTEAFF.

This clone was observed a few times. CDR3 bases: TGTGCCAGCAGCGTATCTACGGGGGGACCTTACGAGCAGTACTTC. As protein: CASSVSTGGPYEQYF. The V call is TRBV7-2, the J call TRBJ2-7, with TRBD2 matching over 7 bases. Per the germline V gene, CDR1 is SGHTA and CDR2 is FQGNSA. The length of the CDR3 is 15 residues. V shed 5 bases, J shed 4 bases, and the junction held 11 bases outside the gene matches.

The V call is TRBV5-4, the J call TRBJ1-2; D possibly corresponds to TRBD1 (5 bases). Trimming removed 0 bases at V and 5 bases at J, with 17 bases between. The CDR3 has 16 amino acids. Germline V gene sequence: CDR1 SGHNT, CDR2 YYREEE (reference sequence). CDR3 coding DNA: TGTGCCAGCAGCTTGGCCTCACCGAGCCAGGGATATGGCTACACCTTC. It specifies CASSLASPSQGYGYTF.

This clone was counted between two and nine times. The chain employs TRBV19 and TRBJ2-7; a weak D match, TRBD1 (6 bases). CDR1 and CDR2 from the germline V gene are LNHDA and SQIVND (reference sequence). This CDR3 has 14 residues. V was shortened by 3 bases and J by 4 bases, with 13 bases between the two germline ends. The CDR3 DNA sequence: TGTGCCAGTAGTATTCTGCCAGGGGAGTACGAGCAGTACTTC. Translating gives CASSILPGEYEQYF. Combining the CDR3 with reference TRBV19 and TRBJ2-7 gives the whole variable domain DGGITQSPKYLFRKEGQNVTLSCEQNLNHDAMYWYRQDPGQGLRLIYYSQIVNDFQKGDIAEGYSVSREKKESFPLTVTSAQKNPTAFYLCASSILPGEYEQYFGPGTRLTVT.